This T cell receptor (beta chain) was identified during a study of CD8+ T cells in alopecia areata. Across the whole study: Oral tofacitinib (5 to 10 mg twice daily) was administered to treated patients. Scoring of severity for treated patients was based on percentage of affected scalp area.

As to this clone: Its target is unknown.

Points from the study as a whole: Tofacitinib significantly brought down scalp clonality and expanded CD8+ clones among top 100. While patients received tofacitinib, many expanded lesional clones remained present in scalp and blood.

RNA was extracted and reverse transcribed into cDNA as the sequencing template. The assay was immunoSEQ multiplex PCR, and TCRdb's table has in-frame clones only and misses some. The table has approximately 160,000 clones, around 59% seen once. Treatment in this sample: oral pan-JAK inhibitor, 5-10 mg twice daily. The germline gives CDR1 SQVTM, CDR2 ANQGSEA. The J segment lost 5 bases and the V segment lost 7 bases, leaving 7 bases of the junction unmatched. The CDR3 loop spans 12 amino acids. Source: CD4+ T cells sorted from blood, taken at week 24, from a patient treated with tofacitinib. This TCR was sampled from a human donor with alopecia areata. The chain uses TRBV29-1 and TRBJ2-5; TRBD1 matches at 7 bases. The CDR3 bases are TGCAGCGCCAAGGGACAGCTGGAGACCCAGTACTTC. Protein sequence: CSAKGQLETQYF.